The entry that follows covers one TCR beta chain sequence. The source of the sample is a study of Ad26.COV2.S vaccination and SARS-CoV-2 variants. The germline CDR1 and CDR2 sequences are SGHNT and YYREEE (reference sequence). J gave up 5 bases and V 2 bases, and 5 bases lay outside the gene matches. The CDR3 sequence is 14 residues long. Data came from immunoSEQ multiplex PCR; TCRdb stores just in-frame clones and leaves some out. The sample lists more than 300,000 clones; around 84% were seen once. Specified treatment: about 20 received Ad26.COV2.S at low or high dose, single or two shots; about five received placebo; per-sample allocation not given. Material that was analyzed had been drawn on day 63 after the first vaccine or placebo injection.

The chain has TRBV5-4 and TRBJ2-5, with 8 positions matching TRBD2. The source is a person aged 18-65 years who received the Ad26.COV2.S COVID-19 vaccine or a placebo. Specimen: peripheral blood, collected in a trial of Ad26.COV2.S vaccine versus placebo. CDR3 amino acids: CASSFGGARETQYF. As DNA, the CDR3 is TGTGCCAGCAGCTTCGGGGGGGCCAGGGAGACCCAGTACTTC.